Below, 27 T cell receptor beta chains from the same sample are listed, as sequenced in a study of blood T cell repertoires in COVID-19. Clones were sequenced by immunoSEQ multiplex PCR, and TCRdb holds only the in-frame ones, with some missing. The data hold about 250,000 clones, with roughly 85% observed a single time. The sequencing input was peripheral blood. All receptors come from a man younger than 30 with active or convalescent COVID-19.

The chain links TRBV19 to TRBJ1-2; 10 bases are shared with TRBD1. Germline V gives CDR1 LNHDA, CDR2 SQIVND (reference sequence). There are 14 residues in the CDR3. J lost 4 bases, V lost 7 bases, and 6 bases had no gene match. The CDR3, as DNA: TGTGCCAGTACCCCCGGGACAGGGGCCTATGGCTACACCTTC. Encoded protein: CASTPGTGAYGYTF.

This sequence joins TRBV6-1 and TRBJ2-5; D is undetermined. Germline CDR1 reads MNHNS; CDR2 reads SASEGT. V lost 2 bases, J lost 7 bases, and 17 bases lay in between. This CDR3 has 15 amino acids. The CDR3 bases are TGTGCCAGCAGTGAAAGCAGGTCAGGTACACGGACCCAGTACTTC. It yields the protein CASSESRSGTRTQYF.

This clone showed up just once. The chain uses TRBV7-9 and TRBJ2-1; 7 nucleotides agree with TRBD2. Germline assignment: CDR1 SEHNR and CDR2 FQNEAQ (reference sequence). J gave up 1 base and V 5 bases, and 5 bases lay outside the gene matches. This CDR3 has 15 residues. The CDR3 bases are TGTGCCAGCAGCCCCCGGGGGGAATCCTACAATGAGCAGTTCTTC. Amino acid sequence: CASSPRGESYNEQFF.

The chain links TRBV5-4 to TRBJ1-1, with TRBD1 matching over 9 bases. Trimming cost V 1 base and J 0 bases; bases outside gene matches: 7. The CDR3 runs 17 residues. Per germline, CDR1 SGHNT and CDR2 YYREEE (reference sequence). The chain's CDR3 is CASSLPGTGTVNTEAFF. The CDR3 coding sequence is TGTGCCAGCAGCTTGCCCGGGACAGGGACCGTGAACACTGAAGCTTTCTTT.

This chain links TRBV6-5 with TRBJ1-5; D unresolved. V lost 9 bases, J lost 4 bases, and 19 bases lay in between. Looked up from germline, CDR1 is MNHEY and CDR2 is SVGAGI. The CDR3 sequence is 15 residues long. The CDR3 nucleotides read TGTGCCAGTGGGGAGAAACCATCCCAGAATCAGCCCCAGCATTTT. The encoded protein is CASGEKPSQNQPQHF.

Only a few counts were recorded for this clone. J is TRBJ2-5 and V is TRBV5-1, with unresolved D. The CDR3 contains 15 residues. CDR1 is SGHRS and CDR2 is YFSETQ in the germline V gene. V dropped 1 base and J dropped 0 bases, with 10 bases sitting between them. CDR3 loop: CASSLFVTNQETQYF. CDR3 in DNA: TGCGCCAGCAGCTTGTTTGTCACTAACCAAGAGACCCAGTACTTC. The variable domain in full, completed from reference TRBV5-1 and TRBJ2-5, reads KAGVTQTPRYLIKTRGQQVTLSCSPISGHRSVSWYQQTPGQGLQFLFEYFSETQRNKGNFPGRFSGRQFSNSRSEMNVSTLELGDSALYLCASSLFVTNQETQYFGPGTRLLVL.

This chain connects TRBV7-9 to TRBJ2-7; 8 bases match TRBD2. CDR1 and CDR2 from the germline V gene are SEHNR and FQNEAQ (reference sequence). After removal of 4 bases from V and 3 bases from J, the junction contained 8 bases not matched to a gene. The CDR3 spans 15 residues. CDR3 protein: CASSSGERGIYEQYF. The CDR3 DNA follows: TGTGCCAGCAGCTCAGGGGAGCGGGGGATCTACGAGCAGTACTTC.

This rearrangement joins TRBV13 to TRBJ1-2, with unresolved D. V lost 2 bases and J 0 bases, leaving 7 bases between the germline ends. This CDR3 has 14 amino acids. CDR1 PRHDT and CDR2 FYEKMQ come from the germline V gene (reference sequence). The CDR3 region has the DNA TGTGCCAGCAGCTTAATAGCCGCTAACTATGGCTACACCTTC. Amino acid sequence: CASSLIAANYGYTF.

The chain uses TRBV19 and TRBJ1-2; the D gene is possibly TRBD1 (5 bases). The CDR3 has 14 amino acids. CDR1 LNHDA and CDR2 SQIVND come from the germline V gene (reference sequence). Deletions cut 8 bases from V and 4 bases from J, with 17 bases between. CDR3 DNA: TGTGCCAGTCAATTCTCGGACATAGTCTATGGCTACACCTTC. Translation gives CASQFSDIVYGYTF.

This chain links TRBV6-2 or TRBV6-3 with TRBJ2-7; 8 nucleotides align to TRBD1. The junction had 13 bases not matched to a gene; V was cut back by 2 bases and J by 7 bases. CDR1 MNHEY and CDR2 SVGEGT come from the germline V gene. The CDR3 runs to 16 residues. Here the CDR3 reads CASSYAGTGSRFEQYF. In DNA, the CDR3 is TGTGCCAGCAGTTACGCCGGGACAGGAAGCCGATTTGAGCAGTACTTC.

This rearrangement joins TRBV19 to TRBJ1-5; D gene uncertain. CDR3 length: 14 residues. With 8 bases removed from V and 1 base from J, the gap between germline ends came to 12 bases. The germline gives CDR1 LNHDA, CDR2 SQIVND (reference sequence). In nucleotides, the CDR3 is TGTGCCAGTTCACCCACTTTAAGCAATCAGCCCCAGCATTTT. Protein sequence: CASSPTLSNQPQHF.

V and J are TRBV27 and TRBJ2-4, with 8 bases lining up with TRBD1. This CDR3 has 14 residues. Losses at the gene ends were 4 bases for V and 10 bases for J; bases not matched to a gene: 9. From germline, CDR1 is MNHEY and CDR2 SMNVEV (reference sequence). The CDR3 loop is CASSSQAGGGIQYF. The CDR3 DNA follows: TGTGCCAGCAGTTCCCAGGCAGGGGGCGGGATTCAGTACTTC.

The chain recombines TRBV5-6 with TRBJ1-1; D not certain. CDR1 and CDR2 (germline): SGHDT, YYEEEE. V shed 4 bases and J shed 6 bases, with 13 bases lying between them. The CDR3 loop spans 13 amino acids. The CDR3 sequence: CASSQGSVPEAFF. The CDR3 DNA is TGTGCCAGCAGCCAAGGGAGCGTCCCTGAAGCTTTCTTT.

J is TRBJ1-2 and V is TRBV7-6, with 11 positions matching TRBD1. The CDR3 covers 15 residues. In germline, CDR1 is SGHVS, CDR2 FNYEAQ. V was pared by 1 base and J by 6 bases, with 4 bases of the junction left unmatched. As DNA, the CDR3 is TGTGCCAGCAGCTTAGGGACAGGGGGCGCGGATGGCTACACCTTC. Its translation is CASSLGTGGADGYTF.

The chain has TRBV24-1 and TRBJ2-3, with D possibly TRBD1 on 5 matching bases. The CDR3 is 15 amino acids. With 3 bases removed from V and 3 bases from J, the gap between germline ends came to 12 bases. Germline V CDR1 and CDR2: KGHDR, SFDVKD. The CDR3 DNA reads TGTGCCACCAGTGATGGGCAGGGCCGGACAGATACGCAGTATTTT. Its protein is CATSDGQGRTDTQYF.

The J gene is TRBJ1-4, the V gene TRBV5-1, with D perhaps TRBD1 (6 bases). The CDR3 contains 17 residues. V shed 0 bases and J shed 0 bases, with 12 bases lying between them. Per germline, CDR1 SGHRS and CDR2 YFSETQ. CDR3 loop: CASSLDGGSATNEKLFF. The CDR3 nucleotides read TGCGCCAGCAGCTTGGATGGGGGCTCGGCAACTAATGAAAAACTGTTTTTT.

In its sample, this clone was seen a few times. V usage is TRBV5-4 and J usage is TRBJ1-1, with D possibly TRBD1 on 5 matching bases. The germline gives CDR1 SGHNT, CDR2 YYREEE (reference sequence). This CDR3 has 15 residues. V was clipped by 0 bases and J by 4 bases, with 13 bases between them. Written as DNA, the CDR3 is TGTGCCAGCAGCTTGGCCGGTTTGGGGGGCACTGAAGCTTTCTTT. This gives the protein CASSLAGLGGTEAFF. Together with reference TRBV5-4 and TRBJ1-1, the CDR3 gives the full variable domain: ETGVTQSPTHLIKTRGQQVTLRCSSQSGHNTVSWYQQALGQGPQFIFQYYREEENGRGNFPPRFSGLQFPNYSSELNVNALELDDSALYLCASSLAGLGGTEAFFGQGTRLTVV.

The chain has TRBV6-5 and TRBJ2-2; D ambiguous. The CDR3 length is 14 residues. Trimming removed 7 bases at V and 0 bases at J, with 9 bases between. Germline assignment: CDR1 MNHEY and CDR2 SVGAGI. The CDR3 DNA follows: TGTGCCAGCATGACCAGCGCGAACACCGGGGAGCTGTTTTTT. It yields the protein CASMTSANTGELFF.

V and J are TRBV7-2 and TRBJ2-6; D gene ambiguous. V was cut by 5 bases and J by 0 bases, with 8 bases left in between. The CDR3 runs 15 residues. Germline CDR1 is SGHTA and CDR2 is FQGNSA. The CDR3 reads CASSMSNSGANVLTF. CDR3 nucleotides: TGTGCCAGCAGCATGAGCAACTCTGGGGCCAACGTCCTGACTTTC.

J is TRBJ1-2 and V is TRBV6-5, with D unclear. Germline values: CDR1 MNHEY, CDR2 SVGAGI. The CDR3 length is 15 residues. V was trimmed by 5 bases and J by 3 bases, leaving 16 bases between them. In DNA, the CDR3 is TGTGCCAGCAGTACGGCGGGATCCTCTTACTATGGCTACACCTTC. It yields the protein CASSTAGSSYYGYTF.

CDR3 region: CASSITTGTGVGYTEAFF. For the CDR3, the DNA is TGTGCCAGCTCAATCACGACCGGGACAGGGGTTGGGTACACTGAAGCTTTCTTT. The chain joins TRBV18 to TRBJ1-1; 10 bases agree with TRBD1. Germline trimming cut 5 bases from V and 3 bases from J; bases unmatched to any gene: 15. The CDR3 loop spans 18 amino acids. Germline assignment: CDR1 KGHSH and CDR2 LQKENI.

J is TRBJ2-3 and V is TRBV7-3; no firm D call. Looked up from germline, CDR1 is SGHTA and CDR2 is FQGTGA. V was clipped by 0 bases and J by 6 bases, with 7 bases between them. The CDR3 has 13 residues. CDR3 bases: TGTGCCAGCAGCTTAACTCTATCCGATACGCAGTATTTT. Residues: CASSLTLSDTQYF.

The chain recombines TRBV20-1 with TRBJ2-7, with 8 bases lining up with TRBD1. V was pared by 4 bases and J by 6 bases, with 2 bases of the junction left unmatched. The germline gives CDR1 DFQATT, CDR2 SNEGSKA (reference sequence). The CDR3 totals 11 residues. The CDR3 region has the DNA TGCAGTGCTAAACAGGGGGGCGAGCAGTACTTC. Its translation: CSAKQGGEQYF.

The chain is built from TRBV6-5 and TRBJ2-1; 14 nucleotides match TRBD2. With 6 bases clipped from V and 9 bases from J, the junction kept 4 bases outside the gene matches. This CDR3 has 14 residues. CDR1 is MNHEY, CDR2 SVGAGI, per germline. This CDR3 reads CASRPGTSGSEQFF. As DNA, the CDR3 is TGTGCCAGCAGGCCCGGGACTAGCGGGAGTGAGCAGTTCTTC.

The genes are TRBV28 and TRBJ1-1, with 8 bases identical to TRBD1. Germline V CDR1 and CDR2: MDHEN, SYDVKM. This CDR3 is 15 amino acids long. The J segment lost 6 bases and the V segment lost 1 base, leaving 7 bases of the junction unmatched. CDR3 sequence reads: CASSLYTRGRAEAFF. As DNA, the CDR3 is TGTGCCAGCAGTTTATATACCAGGGGGCGGGCTGAAGCTTTCTTT.

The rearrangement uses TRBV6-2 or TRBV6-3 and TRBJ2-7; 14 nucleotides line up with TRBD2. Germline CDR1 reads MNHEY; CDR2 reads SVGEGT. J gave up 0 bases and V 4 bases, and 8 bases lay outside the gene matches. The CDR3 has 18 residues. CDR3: CASSFPGLAGASSYEQYF. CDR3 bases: TGTGCCAGCAGTTTCCCGGGACTAGCGGGGGCTAGCTCCTACGAGCAGTACTTC.

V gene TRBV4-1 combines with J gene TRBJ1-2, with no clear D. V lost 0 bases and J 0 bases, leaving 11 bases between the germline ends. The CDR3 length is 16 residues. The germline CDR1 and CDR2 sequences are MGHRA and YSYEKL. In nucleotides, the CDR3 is TGCGCCAGCAGCCAAGATGCCAGTCAAGCTAACTATGGCTACACCTTC. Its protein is CASSQDASQANYGYTF.